The clone carrying this T cell receptor (beta chain) has just a few counts. What it recognizes is unknown. This entry is derived from a study of T-cell memory formation after mild COVID-19. Study observations and caveats: Memory cells collected pre-infection included some clones that later responded, suggesting cross-reactive memory joined. Clones that contracted from day 15 to 85 were balanced CD4/CD8, while later expanders leaned CD4+. Contracting clones localized mainly to CM and EM when CD4+ and mainly to EMRA when CD8+.

The CDR3 runs to 13 residues. Germline CDR1 SGHDN, CDR2 FVKESK. Trimming at V came to 5 bases and at J to 6 bases, leaving 7 bases not matched to a gene. TCRdb re-analysed the 5' RACE reads in MiXCR, keeping a single row per CDR3 protein. This sample has around 370,000 distinct CDR3 sequences, with around 21% found just once. The chain couples TRBV14 to TRBJ2-7; 7 positions agree with TRBD1. The sample taken for sequencing was PBMCs or a T cell subset sorted from them (not recorded which). The TCR originated in an adult woman who had mild COVID-19 (a few samples of this study predate the infection). Cell type and time point are not known. CDR3 in DNA: TGTGCCAGCAGCGAGCCTTACAGGGGCGAGCAGTACTTC. Residues: CASSEPYRGEQYF.